The clone carrying this TCR beta chain has at least ten counts. Its antigen is unknown. Relative to the germline gene, one junction end is altered; a read error may explain this. The sample comes from a study of neurological immune-mediated disorders. PBMCs numbering 2 million and stored at -80 C yielded the unsorted libraries. Study-level findings and limits: The absence of shared CDR3 amino acid sequences among expanded clones across subjects suggests private repertoires in all groups. The greatest TCR clonal expansion occurred in HTLV-1-associated myelopathy and the least in multiple sclerosis, which fell below healthy controls.

It was by 5'RACE with 10-nucleotide random UMIs that the cDNA was made. TCRdb recomputed calls from the 5' RACE reads with MiXCR, one row per CDR3 protein. The profile shows tens of thousands of distinct CDR3 sequences, roughly 15% of them singletons. The TCR originated in a woman in her forties or fifties in good health. The sample consisted of PBMCs.

The CDR3, as DNA: TGTGCCGTCAGTGAAATTGGGCTAGCAGCGCAGTATTTT. Protein: CAVSEIGLAAQYF. The chain is built from TRBV10-3 and TRBJ2-3, with a possible D match to TRBD2 (5 bases). Germline V CDR1 and CDR2: ENHRY, SYGVKD. The CDR3 consists of 13 residues.